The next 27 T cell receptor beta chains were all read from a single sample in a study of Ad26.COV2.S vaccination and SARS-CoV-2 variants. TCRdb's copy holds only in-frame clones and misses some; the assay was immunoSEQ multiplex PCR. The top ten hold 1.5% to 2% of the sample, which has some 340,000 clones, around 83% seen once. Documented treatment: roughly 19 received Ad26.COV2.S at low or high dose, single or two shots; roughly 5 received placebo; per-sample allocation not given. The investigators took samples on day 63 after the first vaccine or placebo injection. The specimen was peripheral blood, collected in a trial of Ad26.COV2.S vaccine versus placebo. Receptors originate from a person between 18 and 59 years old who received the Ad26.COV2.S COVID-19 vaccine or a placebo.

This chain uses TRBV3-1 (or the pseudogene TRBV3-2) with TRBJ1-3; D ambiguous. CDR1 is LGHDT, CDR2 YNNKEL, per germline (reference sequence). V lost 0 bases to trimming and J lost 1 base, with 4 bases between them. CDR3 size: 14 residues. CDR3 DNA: TGTGCCAGCAGCCAAGATGGGTCTGGAAACACCATATATTTT. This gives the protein CASSQDGSGNTIYF.

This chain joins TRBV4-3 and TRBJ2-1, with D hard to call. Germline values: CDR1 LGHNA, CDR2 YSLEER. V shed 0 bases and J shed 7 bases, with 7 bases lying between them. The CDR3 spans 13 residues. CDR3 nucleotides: TGCGCCAGCAGCCAAGAAACCGGGAATGAGCAGTTCTTC. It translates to CASSQETGNEQFF.

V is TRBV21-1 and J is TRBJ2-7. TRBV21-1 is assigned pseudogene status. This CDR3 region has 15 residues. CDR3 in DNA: TGTGCCAGCAGCAAAGCCGGGACCGGGCCCTACGAGCAGTACTTC. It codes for CASSKAGTGPYEQYF.

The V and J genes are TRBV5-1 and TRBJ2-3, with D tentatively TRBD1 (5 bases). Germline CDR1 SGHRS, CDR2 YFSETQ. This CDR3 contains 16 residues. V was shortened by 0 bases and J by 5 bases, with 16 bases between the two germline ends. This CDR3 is CASSLEGRVGVDTQYF. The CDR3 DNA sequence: TGCGCCAGCAGCTTGGAAGGACGGGTAGGGGTAGATACGCAGTATTTT.

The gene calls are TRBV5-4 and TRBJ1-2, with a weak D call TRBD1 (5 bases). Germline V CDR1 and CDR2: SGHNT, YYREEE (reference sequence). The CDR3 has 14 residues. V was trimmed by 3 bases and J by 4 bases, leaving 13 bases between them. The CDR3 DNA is TGTGCCAGCAGCTCGCCGGGACGGCCCTATGGCTACACCTTC. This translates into CASSSPGRPYGYTF. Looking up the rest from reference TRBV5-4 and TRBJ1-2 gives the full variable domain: ETGVTQSPTHLIKTRGQQVTLRCSSQSGHNTVSWYQQALGQGPQFIFQYYREEENGRGNFPPRFSGLQFPNYSSELNVNALELDDSALYLCASSSPGRPYGYTFGSGTRLTVV.

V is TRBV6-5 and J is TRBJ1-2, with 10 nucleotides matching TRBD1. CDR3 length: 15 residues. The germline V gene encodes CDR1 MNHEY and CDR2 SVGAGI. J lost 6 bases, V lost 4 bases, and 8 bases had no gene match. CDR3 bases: TGTGCCAGCAGTTCCCGACAGGGGGCCCTTGATGGCTACACCTTC. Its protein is CASSSRQGALDGYTF.

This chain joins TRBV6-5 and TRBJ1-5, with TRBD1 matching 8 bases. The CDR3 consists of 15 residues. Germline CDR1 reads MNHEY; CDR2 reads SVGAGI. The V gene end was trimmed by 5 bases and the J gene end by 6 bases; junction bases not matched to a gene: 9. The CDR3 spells CASSKDRDLGQPQHF. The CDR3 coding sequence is TGTGCCAGCAGTAAGGACAGGGACCTAGGTCAGCCCCAGCATTTT.

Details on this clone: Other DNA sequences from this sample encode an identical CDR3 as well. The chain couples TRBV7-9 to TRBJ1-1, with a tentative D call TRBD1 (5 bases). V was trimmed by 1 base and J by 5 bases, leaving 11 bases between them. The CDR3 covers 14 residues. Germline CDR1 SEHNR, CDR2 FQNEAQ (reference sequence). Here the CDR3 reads CASSLGGSGTEAFF. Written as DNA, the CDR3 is TGTGCCAGCAGCTTAGGGGGCAGTGGGACTGAAGCTTTCTTT.

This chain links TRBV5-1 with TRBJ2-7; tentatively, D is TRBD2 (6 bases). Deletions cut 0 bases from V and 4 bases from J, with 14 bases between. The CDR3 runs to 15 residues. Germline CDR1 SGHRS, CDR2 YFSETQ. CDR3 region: CASSLDGGTAYEQYF. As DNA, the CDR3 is TGCGCCAGCAGCTTGGACGGAGGGACGGCTTACGAGCAGTACTTC.

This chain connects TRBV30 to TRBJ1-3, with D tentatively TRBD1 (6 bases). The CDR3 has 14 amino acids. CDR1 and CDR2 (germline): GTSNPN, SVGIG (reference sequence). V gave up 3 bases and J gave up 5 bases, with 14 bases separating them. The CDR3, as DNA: TGTGCCTGGAGAGGACAGCGACGGAGAAACACCATATATTTT. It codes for CAWRGQRRRNTIYF. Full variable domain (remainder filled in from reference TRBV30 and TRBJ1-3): SQTIHQWPATLVQPVGSPLSLECTVEGTSNPNLYWYRQAAGRGLQLLFYSVGIGQISSEVPQNLSASRPQDRQFILSSKKLLLSDSGFYLCAWRGQRRRNTIYFGEGSWLTVV.

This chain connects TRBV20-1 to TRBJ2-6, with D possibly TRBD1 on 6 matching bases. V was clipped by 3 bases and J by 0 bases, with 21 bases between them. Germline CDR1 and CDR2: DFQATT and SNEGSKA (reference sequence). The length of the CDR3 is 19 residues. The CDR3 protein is CSASSQGRQPSSGANVLTF. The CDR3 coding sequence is TGCAGTGCTAGTTCCCAGGGGCGACAACCGAGCTCTGGGGCCAACGTCCTGACTTTC.

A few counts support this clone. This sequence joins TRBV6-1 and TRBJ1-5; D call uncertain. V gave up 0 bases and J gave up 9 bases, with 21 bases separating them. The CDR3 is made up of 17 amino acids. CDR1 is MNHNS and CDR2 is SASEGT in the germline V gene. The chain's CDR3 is CASSEAWVGVSNSPQHF. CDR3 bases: TGTGCCAGCAGTGAAGCGTGGGTTGGGGTAAGCAATTCGCCCCAGCATTTT.

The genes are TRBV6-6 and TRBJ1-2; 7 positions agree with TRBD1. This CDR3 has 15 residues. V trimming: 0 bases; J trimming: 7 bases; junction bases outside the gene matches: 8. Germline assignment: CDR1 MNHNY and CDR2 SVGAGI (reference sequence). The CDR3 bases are TGTGCCAGCAGTTACTCGAGCCAGGGGGTGGGTGGCTACACCTTC. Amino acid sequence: CASSYSSQGVGGYTF.

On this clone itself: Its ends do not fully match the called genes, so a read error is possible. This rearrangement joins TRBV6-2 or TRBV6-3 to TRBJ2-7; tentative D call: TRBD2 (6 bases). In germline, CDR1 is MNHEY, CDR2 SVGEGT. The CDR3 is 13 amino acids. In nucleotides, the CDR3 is TGTGCCAGCAGTTACTCGATGGGGAGGACCCGGGACTTC. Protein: CASSYSMGRTRDF.

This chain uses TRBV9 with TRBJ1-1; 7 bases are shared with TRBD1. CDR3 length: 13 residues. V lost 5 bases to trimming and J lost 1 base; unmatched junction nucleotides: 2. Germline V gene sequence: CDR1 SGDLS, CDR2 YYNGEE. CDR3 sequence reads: CASRGTANTEAFF. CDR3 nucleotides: TGTGCCAGCAGGGGGACAGCGAACACTGAAGCTTTCTTT.

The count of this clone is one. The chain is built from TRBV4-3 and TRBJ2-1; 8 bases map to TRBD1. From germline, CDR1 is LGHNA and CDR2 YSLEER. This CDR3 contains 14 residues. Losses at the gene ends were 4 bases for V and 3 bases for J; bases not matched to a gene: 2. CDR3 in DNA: TGCGCCAGCAGCCCCGGACAGGGCTACAATGAGCAGTTCTTC. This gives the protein CASSPGQGYNEQFF.

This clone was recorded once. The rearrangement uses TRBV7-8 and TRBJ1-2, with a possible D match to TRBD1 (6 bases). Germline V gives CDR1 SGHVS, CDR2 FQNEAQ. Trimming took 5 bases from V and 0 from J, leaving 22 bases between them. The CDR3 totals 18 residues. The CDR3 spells CASSLIQGLKGANYGYTF. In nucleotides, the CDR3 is TGTGCCAGCAGCCTCATTCAGGGGCTTAAGGGGGCTAACTATGGCTACACCTTC.

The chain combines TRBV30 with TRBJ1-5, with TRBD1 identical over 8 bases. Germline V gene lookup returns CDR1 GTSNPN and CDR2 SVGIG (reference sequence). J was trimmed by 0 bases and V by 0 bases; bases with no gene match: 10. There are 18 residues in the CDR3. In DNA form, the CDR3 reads TGTGCCTGGAGTGTGGGGGACAGGCTTACCTATAGCAATCAGCCCCAGCATTTT. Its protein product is CAWSVGDRLTYSNQPQHF.

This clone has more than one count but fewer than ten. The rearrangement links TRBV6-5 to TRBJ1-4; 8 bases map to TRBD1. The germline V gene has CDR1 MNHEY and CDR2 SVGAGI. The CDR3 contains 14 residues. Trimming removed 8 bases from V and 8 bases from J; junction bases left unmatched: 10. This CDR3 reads CASGQGIKREKLFF. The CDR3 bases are TGTGCCAGCGGACAGGGAATTAAAAGGGAAAAACTGTTTTTT.

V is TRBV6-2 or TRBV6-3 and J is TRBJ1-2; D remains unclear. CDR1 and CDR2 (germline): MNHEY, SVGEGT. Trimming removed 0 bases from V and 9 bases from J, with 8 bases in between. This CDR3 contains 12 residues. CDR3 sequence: CASSYSRASYTF. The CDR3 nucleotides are TGTGCCAGCAGTTACTCAAGGGCTAGCTACACCTTC.

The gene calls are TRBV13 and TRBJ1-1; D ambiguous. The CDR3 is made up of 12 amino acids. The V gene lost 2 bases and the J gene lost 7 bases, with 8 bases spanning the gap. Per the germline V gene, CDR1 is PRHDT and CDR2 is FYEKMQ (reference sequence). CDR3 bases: TGTGCCAGCAGCTTAACCCCATTTGAAGCTTTCTTT. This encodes CASSLTPFEAFF.

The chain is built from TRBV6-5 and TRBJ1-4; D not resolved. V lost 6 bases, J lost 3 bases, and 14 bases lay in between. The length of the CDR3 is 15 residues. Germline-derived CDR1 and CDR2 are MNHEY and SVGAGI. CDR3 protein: CASSLNWDPNEKLFF. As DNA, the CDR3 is TGTGCCAGCAGCCTAAATTGGGATCCTAATGAAAAACTGTTTTTT.

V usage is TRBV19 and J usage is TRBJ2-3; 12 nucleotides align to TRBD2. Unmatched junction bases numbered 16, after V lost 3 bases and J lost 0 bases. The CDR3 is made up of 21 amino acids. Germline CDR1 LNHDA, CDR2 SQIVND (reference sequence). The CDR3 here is CASSIGGGLAGDESSTDTQYF. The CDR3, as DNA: TGTGCCAGTAGTATTGGGGGGGGACTAGCGGGTGACGAGTCTAGCACAGATACGCAGTATTTT.

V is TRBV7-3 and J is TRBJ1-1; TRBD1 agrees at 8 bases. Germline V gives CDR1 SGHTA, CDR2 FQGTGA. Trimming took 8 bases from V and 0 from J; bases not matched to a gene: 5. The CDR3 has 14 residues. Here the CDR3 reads CASGRTGLNTEAFF. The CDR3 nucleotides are TGTGCCAGCGGGAGGACAGGGTTGAACACTGAAGCTTTCTTT.

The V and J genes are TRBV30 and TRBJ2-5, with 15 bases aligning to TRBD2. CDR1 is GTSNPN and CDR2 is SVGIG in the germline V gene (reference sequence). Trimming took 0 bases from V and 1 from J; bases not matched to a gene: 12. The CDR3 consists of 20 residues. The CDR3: CAWSVRTSGGARRAQETQYF. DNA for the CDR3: TGTGCCTGGAGTGTAAGGACTAGCGGGGGGGCTAGGAGGGCCCAAGAGACCCAGTACTTC.

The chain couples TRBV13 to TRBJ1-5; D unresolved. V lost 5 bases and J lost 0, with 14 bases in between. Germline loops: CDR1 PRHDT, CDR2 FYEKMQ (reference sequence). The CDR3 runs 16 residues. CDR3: CASSRASWNSNQPQHF. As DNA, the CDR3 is TGTGCCAGCAGCCGAGCGAGTTGGAATAGCAATCAGCCCCAGCATTTT.

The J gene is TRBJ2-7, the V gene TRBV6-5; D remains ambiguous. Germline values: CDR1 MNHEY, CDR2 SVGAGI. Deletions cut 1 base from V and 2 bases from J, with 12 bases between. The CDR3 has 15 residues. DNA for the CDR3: TGTGCCAGCAGTTACTGGGCACAGCCTGCCTACGAGCAGTACTTC. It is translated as CASSYWAQPAYEQYF.